The T cell receptor (beta chain) described here comes from a study of blood T cell repertoires in COVID-19. Losses at the gene ends were 6 bases for V and 4 bases for J; bases not matched to a gene: 9. The CDR3 covers 15 residues. Germline CDR1 SGHNT, CDR2 YYREEE (reference sequence). Per the authors' pipeline: Nucleated cell number was recorded as an estimate derived from reference gene primer amplification. Assay used: immunoSEQ multiplex PCR; TCRdb lists only in-frame clones, some missing. V and J calls and clone size are as listed in that table; D and trimming were resolved from the DNA. The table has tens of thousands of clones, roughly 82% seen once.

This TCR came from a man older than 75 with acute or convalescent COVID-19. The sample taken for sequencing was peripheral blood. The chain recombines TRBV5-4 with TRBJ2-1, with 8 bases lining up with TRBD2. CDR3: CASTRGGAGYNEQFF. CDR3 bases: TGTGCCAGCACCCGGGGGGGGGCGGGGTACAATGAGCAGTTCTTC.